Listed here are 20 T cell receptor beta chains from one sample, sequenced in a study of T cells in Graves' hyperthyroidism and ophthalmopathy. There were TCR beta CDR3 regions amplified from RNA transcripts. An initial round of RT-PCR targeting the TCR CDR3 relied on the HTBI primer set. From the multiplex PCR reads, TCRdb called clonotypes with MiXCR, one entry per CDR3 protein. The table records 490,000 or so distinct CDR3 sequences, 40% to 50% of them present only once. Sequences were obtained from peripheral blood or thyroid tissue (not recorded which). These receptors originate from an adult woman with Graves' disease, either hyperthyroidism or ophthalmopathy (not recorded which).

Worth noting for this clonotype: A much larger clone sits a single nucleotide away, making a read error possible. The rearrangement uses TRBV29-1 and TRBJ1-3; no clear D. The V end was cut by 4 bases, the J end by 0 bases, with 4 bases between. Germline assignment: CDR1 SQVTM and CDR2 ANQGSEA. The CDR3 contains 12 residues. CDR3 sequence reads: CSVVVSGNTIYF. In DNA, the CDR3 is TGCAGCGTTGTTGTCTCTGGAAACACCATATATTTT.

This clonotype showed up many times. A junction end diverges from the germline sequence, so it may reflect a read error. The chain uses TRBV28 and TRBJ2-2, with D perhaps matching TRBD1 or TRBD2 (5 bases each). Germline V gene lookup returns CDR1 MDHEN and CDR2 SYDVKM. The CDR3 has 11 amino acids. DNA for the CDR3: TGTGCCAGCAGTTTGCGAGGGGAACTGTTTTTT. It codes for CASSLRGELFF.

This clonotype appeared a few times. The V and J genes are TRBV28 and TRBJ2-5; unclear D gene. The CDR3 extends over 13 amino acids. Trimming stripped 8 bases from V and 2 bases from J, with 12 bases between. Germline values: CDR1 MDHEN, CDR2 SYDVKM. In DNA form, the CDR3 reads TGTGCCAGCGCACAACTGCCTCAAGAGACCCAGTACTTC. This gives the protein CASAQLPQETQYF. The whole variable domain, filled in from reference TRBV28 and TRBJ2-5, reads DVKVTQSSRYLVKRTGEKVFLECVQDMDHENMFWYRQDPGLGLRLIYFSYDVKMKEKGDIPEGYSVSREKKERFSLILESASTNQTSMYLCASAQLPQETQYFGPGTRLLVL.

The rearrangement joins TRBV7-2 to TRBJ1-1; 12 bases line up with TRBD1. Germline trimming cut 5 bases from V and 3 bases from J; bases unmatched to any gene: 7. CDR3 size: 16 residues. CDR1 is SGHTA, CDR2 FQGNSA, per germline. The CDR3 DNA sequence: TGTGCCAGCAGCCAGCGGGACAGGGGGCGCGACACTGAAGCTTTCTTT. Protein product: CASSQRDRGRDTEAFF. Using reference TRBV7-2 and TRBJ1-1 for the parts outside the CDR3, the full variable domain is GAGVSQSPSNKVTEKGKDVELRCDPISGHTALYWYRQSLGQGLEFLIYFQGNSAPDKSGLPSDRFSAERTGGSVSTLTIQRTQQEDSAVYLCASSQRDRGRDTEAFFGQGTRLTVV.

This chain uses TRBV7-6 with TRBJ2-7; maybe TRBD2 (6 bases). V was clipped by 1 base and J by 0 bases, with 13 bases between them. The CDR3 has 16 amino acids. Germline V gene sequence: CDR1 SGHVS, CDR2 FNYEAQ. The CDR3 loop is CASSLVRRDGSYEQYF. The DNA of the CDR3 is TGTGCCAGCAGCTTAGTGCGGCGGGATGGCTCCTACGAGCAGTACTTC.

This clonotype was observed a few times. The chain couples TRBV29-1 to TRBJ1-1; possible D gene TRBD1, 5 bases. Per germline, CDR1 SQVTM and CDR2 ANQGSEA. This CDR3 is 14 amino acids long. V was shortened by 0 bases and J by 3 bases, with 11 bases between the two germline ends. CDR3 bases: TGCAGCGTTGAAGATGACGGGGCCTACACTGAAGCTTTCTTT. This codes for CSVEDDGAYTEAFF.

This chain uses TRBV7-9 with TRBJ2-1, with 9 bases fitting TRBD2. Unmatched junction bases numbered 15, after V lost 5 bases and J lost 7 bases. Germline lookup yields CDR1 SEHNR and CDR2 FQNEAQ (reference sequence). The CDR3 has 17 residues. The CDR3 region is CASSPHSAGGRLNEQFF. CDR3 coding DNA: TGTGCCAGCAGCCCTCACTCGGCGGGAGGGCGATTGAATGAGCAGTTCTTC.

A single count supports this clonotype. The chain employs TRBV20-1 and TRBJ2-7, with 8 bases matching TRBD1. Germline V gene sequence: CDR1 DFQATT, CDR2 SNEGSKA (reference sequence). The CDR3 is made up of 13 amino acids. V was pared by 6 bases and J by 1 base, with 5 bases of the junction left unmatched. CDR3 sequence: CSAIDRGSYEQYF. CDR3 nucleotide sequence: TGCAGTGCAATCGACAGGGGATCCTACGAGCAGTACTTC.

Points on this clonotype: An end of the junction differs from the germline gene, which may be a read error. The chain has TRBV12-3 or TRBV12-4 and TRBJ2-2, with TRBD1 as a possible D gene (6 bases). The CDR3 runs 13 residues. The CDR3 region is CAGSLQGTGELFF. As DNA, the CDR3 is TGTGCCGGCAGCTTACAGGGAACCGGGGAGCTGTTTTTT.

This clonotype was recorded many times. The chain has TRBV7-9 and TRBJ2-7; 8 positions match TRBD1. The CDR3 extends over 12 amino acids. Germline V gene data show CDR1 as SEHNR and CDR2 as FQNEAQ (reference sequence). The V and J ends lost 11 bases and 5 bases, in that order; junction bases with no gene match: 8. The DNA of the CDR3 is TGTGCCCATGCAGGGGGCGAGGACGAGCAGTACTTC. Its protein is CAHAGGEDEQYF.

A word on this clonotype: The CDR3 ends on some other residue instead of the conserved phenylalanine or tryptophan, so this is likely a read error. No DNA is shown, since the ends of the CDR3 on it are uncertain; the CDR3 is the one TCRdb lists. The CDR3 sequence is CSARDRRGGG. The J gene is TRBJ2-2, the V gene TRBV20-1; whether TRBD2, the table's D call, matches the DNA was not checked. The CDR3 is 10 amino acids in total, end residues counted. Per the germline V gene, CDR1 is DFQATT and CDR2 is SNEGSKA (reference sequence).

This chain connects TRBV3-1 to TRBJ2-2; D gene ambiguous. Germline V gives CDR1 LGHDT, CDR2 YNNKEL (reference sequence). The germline V and J ends were trimmed by 4 bases and 4 bases, with 7 bases remaining between them. This CDR3 comprises 13 residues. The CDR3 here is CASSRVSTGELFF. CDR3 DNA sequence: TGTGCCAGCAGCCGGGTTAGCACCGGGGAGCTGTTTTTT.

This sequence joins TRBV25-1 and TRBJ1-6; D is possibly TRBD1 (5 bases). CDR3 length: 18 amino acids. Deletions cut 0 bases from V and 9 bases from J, with 21 bases between. Germline V CDR1 and CDR2: MGHDK, SYGVNS. CDR3 protein: CASSEYPSGGRGGSPLHF. The CDR3 DNA reads TGTGCCAGCAGTGAATACCCCTCTGGGGGGAGGGGAGGTTCACCCCTCCACTTT. Full variable domain (missing parts from reference TRBV25-1 and TRBJ1-6): EADIYQTPRYLVIGTGKKITLECSQTMGHDKMYWYQQDPGMELHLIHYSYGVNSTEKGDLSSESTVSRIRTEHFPLTLESARPSHTSQYLCASSEYPSGGRGGSPLHFGNGTRLTVT.

This clonotype has a count of ten or more. The CDR3 protein is CASSQYGTEVNEKLFF. For the CDR3, the DNA is TGCGCCAGCAGCCAGTACGGGACAGAAGTTAATGAAAAACTGTTTTTT. This chain joins TRBV5-1 and TRBJ1-4; 7 bases match TRBD1. This CDR3 region has 16 residues. The junction had 10 bases not matched to a gene; V was cut back by 4 bases and J by 4 bases. The germline gives CDR1 SGHRS, CDR2 YFSETQ. The whole variable domain, remainder taken from reference TRBV5-1 and TRBJ1-4, is KAGVTQTPRYLIKTRGQQVTLSCSPISGHRSVSWYQQTPGQGLQFLFEYFSETQRNKGNFPGRFSGRQFSNSRSEMNVSTLELGDSALYLCASSQYGTEVNEKLFFGSGTQLSVL.

The gene calls are TRBV7-2 and TRBJ2-7; D not certain. CDR1 is SGHTA, CDR2 FQGNSA, per germline. This CDR3 is 13 amino acids long. The V gene lost 1 base and the J gene lost 7 bases, with 11 bases spanning the gap. The CDR3 region is CASSLGRQNEQYF. The CDR3 DNA reads as TGTGCCAGCAGCTTAGGACGCCAGAATGAGCAGTACTTC.

The table lists this clonotype with many counts. The V call is TRBV6-2 or TRBV6-3, the J call TRBJ2-5; perhaps D is TRBD1 or TRBD2 (5 bases each). Germline values: CDR1 MNHEY, CDR2 SVGEGT. The CDR3 is 14 residues long. V lost 2 bases, J lost 4 bases, and 11 bases lay in between. The CDR3: CASSYVLGPETQYF. The CDR3 DNA is TGTGCCAGCAGTTACGTTCTGGGACCAGAGACCCAGTACTTC.

This clonotype was seen only a few times. V usage is TRBV7-9 and J usage is TRBJ1-2; 7 nucleotides match TRBD1. V lost 5 bases, J lost 8 bases, and 11 bases stayed unmatched. Per the germline V gene, CDR1 is SEHNR and CDR2 is FQNEAQ (reference sequence). The CDR3 contains 14 residues. In DNA form, the CDR3 reads TGTGCCAGCAGCCAAACGACAGGGAGACGGGGCTACACCTTC. Its protein is CASSQTTGRRGYTF.

Turning to this clonotype: Its ends do not fully match the called genes, so a read error is possible. V is TRBV10-3 and J is TRBJ2-7, with 8 bases that match TRBD1. The CDR3 extends over 18 amino acids. In germline, CDR1 is ENHRY, CDR2 SYGVKD. The CDR3 region is CASSSAIRVGQGRHEQYF. The CDR3 nucleotides are TGTGCCAGCAGTTCCGCCATCCGGGTTGGACAGGGTCGCCACGAGCAGTACTTC.

This sequence joins TRBV20-1 and TRBJ1-4; D may be TRBD1 (5 bases). Per the germline V gene, CDR1 is DFQATT and CDR2 is SNEGSKA (reference sequence). V was pared by 3 bases and J by 8 bases, with 16 bases between. The CDR3 has 14 residues. The CDR3 here is CSASLGLAGEKLFF. For the CDR3, the DNA is TGCAGTGCTAGTTTGGGACTAGCGGGAGAAAAACTGTTTTTT.

This clonotype was counted between two and nine times. The chain links TRBV7-6 to TRBJ1-4, with 9 nucleotides matching TRBD1. The CDR3 is made up of 16 amino acids. The V and J ends lost 5 bases and 8 bases, in that order; junction bases with no gene match: 12. Germline V gene lookup returns CDR1 SGHVS and CDR2 FNYEAQ. CDR3 amino acids: CASSPDPGQGNEKLFF. For the CDR3, the DNA is TGTGCCAGCAGCCCCGATCCGGGACAGGGTAACGAAAAACTGTTTTTT.